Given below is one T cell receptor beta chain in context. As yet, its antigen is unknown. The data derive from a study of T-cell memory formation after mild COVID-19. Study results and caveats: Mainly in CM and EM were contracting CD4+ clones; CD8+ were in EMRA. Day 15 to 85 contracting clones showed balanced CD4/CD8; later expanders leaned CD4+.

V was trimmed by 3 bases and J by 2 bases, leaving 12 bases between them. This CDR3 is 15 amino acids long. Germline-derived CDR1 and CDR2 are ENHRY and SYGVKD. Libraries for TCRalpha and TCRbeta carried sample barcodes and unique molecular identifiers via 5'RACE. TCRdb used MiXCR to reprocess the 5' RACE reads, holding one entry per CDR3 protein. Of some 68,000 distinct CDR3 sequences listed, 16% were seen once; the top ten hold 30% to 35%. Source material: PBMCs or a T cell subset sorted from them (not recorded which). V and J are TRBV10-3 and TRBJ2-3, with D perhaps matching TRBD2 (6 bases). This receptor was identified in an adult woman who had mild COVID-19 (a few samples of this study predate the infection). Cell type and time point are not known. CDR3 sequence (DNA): TGTGCCATCAGTGATGGCGGGGCCGCCACAGATACGCAGTATTTT. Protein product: CAISDGGAATDTQYF.